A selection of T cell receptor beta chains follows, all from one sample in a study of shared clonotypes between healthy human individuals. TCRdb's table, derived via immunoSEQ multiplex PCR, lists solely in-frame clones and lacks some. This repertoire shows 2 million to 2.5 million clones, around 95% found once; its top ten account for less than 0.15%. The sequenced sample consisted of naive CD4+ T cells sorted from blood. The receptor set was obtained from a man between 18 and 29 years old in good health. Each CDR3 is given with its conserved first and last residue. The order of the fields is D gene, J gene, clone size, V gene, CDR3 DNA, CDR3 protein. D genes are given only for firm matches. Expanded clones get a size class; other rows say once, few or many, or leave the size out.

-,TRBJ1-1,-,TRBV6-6,TGTGCCAGCAGTTACCTCGGTACTGAAGCTTTCTTT,CASSYLGTEAFF
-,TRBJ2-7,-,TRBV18,TGTGCCACCTCGGAGGGAACGGGGTACGAGCAGTACTTC,CATSEGTGYEQYF
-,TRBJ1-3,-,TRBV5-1,TGCGCCAGCAGCTTGACCTCAGGGAGCTCTGGAAACACCATATATTTT,CASSLTSGSSGNTIYF
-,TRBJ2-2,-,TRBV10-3,TGTGCCATCAGTGTTGGGACACTGAACACCGGGGAGCTGTTTTTT,CAISVGTLNTGELFF
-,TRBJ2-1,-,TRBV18,TGTGCCAGCTCACCACCTATGCGCAATGAGCAGTTCTTC,CASSPPMRNEQFF
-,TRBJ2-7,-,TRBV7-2,TGTGCCAGCAGGGACAATACCTACGAGCAGTACTTC,CASRDNTYEQYF
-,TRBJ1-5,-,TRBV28,TGTGCCAGCAGTCTCCCCGATATAGGGAATCAGCCCCAGCATTTT,CASSLPDIGNQPQHF
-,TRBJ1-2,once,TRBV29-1,TGCAGCGTTGAAGTGGAGCAGGGCAGCCACTTTAACTATGGCTACACCTTC,CSVEVEQGSHFNYGYTF
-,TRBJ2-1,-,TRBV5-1,TGCGCCAGCAGCTACATGACACCCTCCAATGAGCAGTTCTTC,CASSYMTPSNEQFF
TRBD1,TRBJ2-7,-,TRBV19,TGTGCCAGTAGTGACGGGACAGGGAGGTCCTACGAGCAGTACTTC,CASSDGTGRSYEQYF
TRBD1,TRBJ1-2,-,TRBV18,TGTGCCAGCTCAGCAAACAGGGGCCCTGTCTATGGCTACACCTTC,CASSANRGPVYGYTF
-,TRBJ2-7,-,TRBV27,TGTGCCAGCAGTTTACGTCGCGGTACCTACGAGCAGTACTTC,CASSLRRGTYEQYF